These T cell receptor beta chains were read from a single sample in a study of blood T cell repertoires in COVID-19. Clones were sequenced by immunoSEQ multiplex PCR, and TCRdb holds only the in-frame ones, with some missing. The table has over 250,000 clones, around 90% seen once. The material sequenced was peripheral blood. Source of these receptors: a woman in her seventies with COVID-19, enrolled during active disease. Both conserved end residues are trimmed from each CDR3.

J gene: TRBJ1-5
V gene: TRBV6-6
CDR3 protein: ASSVQQGNQPQH

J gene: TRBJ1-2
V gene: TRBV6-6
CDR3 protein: ASRNSGTGDDGYT

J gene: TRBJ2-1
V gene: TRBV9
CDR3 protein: ASSVALSGRGYNEQF

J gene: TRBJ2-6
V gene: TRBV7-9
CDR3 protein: ASSTGAGANVLT

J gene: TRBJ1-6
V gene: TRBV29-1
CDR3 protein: SVGQTYNSPLH

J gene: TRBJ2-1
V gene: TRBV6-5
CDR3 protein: ASPGLAGSEQF

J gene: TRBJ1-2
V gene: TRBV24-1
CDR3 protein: ATSAGQGSYT

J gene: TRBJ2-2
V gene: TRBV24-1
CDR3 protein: ATSDPTGANTGELF

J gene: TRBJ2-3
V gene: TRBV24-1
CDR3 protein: ATSDPGTSTDTQY

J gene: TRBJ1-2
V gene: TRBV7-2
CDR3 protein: ASSFGGYGYT

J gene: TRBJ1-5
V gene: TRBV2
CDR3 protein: ASNQGSYQPQH

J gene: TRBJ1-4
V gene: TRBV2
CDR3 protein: ASSELEKLF

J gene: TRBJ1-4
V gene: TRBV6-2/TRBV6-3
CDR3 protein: ASSSRGEKLF

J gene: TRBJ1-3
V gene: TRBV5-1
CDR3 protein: ASSLVTGGNGNTIY

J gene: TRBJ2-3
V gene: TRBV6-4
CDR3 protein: ASSVSRFSTDTQY

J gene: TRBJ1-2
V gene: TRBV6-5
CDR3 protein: ATHRQTGEGYT

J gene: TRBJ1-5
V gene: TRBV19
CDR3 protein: ASSGLGTGNNQPQH

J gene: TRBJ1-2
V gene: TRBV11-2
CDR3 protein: ASSLVTGYGYT

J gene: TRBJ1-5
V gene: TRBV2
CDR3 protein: ASRDDRNQPQH

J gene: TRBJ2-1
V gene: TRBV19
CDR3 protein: ASRRGPLGSYNEQF

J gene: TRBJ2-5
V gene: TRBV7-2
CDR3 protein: ASSPRTVQETQY

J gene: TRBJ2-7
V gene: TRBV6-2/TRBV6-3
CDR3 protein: ASSYFPREQY

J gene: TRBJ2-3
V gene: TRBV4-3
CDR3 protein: ASSHSSGRSDDTQY

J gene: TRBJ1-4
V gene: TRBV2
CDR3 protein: ASTRAGKLF

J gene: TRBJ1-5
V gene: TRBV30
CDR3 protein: AWGVGLAGINQPQH

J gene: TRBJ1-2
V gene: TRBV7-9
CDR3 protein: ASSFSAGGGYT

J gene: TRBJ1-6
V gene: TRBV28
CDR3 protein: ASSSQTDWNSPLH

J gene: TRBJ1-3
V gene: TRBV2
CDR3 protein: ASSVSGGNSGNTIY

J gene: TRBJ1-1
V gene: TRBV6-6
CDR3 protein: ASGQGNTEAF

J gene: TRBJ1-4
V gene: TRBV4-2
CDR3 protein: ASSQEWSQVY

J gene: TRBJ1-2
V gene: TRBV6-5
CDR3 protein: ASSYRQGEGYT

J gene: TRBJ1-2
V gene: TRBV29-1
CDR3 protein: SVGTGGSYGYT

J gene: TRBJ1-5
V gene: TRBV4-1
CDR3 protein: ASSLTPGQPQH

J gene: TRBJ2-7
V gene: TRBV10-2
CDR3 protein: ASRPGQGALYEQY

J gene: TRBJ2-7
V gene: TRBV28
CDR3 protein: ASKEGVYEQY

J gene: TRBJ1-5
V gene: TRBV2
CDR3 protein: ASRLDRRNQPQH

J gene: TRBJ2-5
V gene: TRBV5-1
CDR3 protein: ASSPDRVETQY

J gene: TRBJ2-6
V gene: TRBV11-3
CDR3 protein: ASSLEGQGAGGANVLT

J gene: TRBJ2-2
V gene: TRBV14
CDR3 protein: ASSHRQGGTIGELF

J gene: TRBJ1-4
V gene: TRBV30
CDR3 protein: AWSARGGPNEKLF